These 18 T cell receptor beta chains were all obtained from the same sample, sequenced in a study of response to subunit inactivated influenza vaccine. TCRdb itself ran the RT-PCR reads through MiXCR, one entry per CDR3 protein. The table records about 520,000 distinct CDR3 sequences, roughly 25% of them present only once. The specimen was CD4+ T cells sorted from PBMCs, collected roughly 5 days after vaccination. All receptors come from a man between 50 and 59 years old who received an inactivated influenza vaccine.

This chain joins TRBV5-6 and TRBJ1-1, with D perhaps TRBD1 (6 bases). Per germline, CDR1 SGHDT and CDR2 YYEEEE. The CDR3 has 16 amino acids. Trimming cost V 2 bases and J 1 base, with 15 bases left between them. The CDR3 loop reads CASSLAIRQENTEAFF. Here the CDR3 DNA reads TGTGCCAGCAGCTTAGCGATCCGACAGGAGAACACTGAAGCTTTCTTT.

The table lists this clonotype with a few counts. This chain uses TRBV4-2 with TRBJ2-3; 8 bases map to TRBD2. This CDR3 has 18 amino acids. The germline V gene has CDR1 LGHNA and CDR2 YNFKEQ. J lost 2 bases, V lost 1 base, and 11 bases had no gene match. This CDR3 is CASSQVGRLAGNTDTQYF. The DNA of the CDR3 is TGTGCCAGCAGCCAAGTAGGTCGGCTAGCGGGTAACACAGATACGCAGTATTTT.

The CDR3 is CASSLFAGGYTDTQYF. CDR3 bases: TGTGCCAGCAGTTTATTCGCTGGAGGTTACACAGATACGCAGTATTTT. The chain recombines TRBV28 with TRBJ2-3; possibly TRBD2 for D (5 bases). V lost 1 base and J lost 2, with 13 bases in between. Looked up from germline, CDR1 is MDHEN and CDR2 is SYDVKM. This CDR3 has 16 amino acids.

The rearrangement uses TRBV6-2 or TRBV6-3 and TRBJ2-7; 13 bases align to TRBD2. J was trimmed by 4 bases and V by 6 bases; bases with no gene match: 3. Looked up from germline, CDR1 is MNHEY and CDR2 is SVGEGT. The CDR3 covers 14 residues. The CDR3 loop is CASSKTSGRYEQYF. Here the CDR3 DNA reads TGTGCCAGCAGCAAGACTAGCGGGAGGTACGAGCAGTACTTC.

This clonotype was observed a handful of times. This rearrangement joins TRBV10-2 to TRBJ2-7, with 8 bases identical to TRBD1. CDR1 is WSHSY, CDR2 SAAADI, per germline. V was pared by 6 bases and J by 3 bases, with 13 bases of the junction left unmatched. CDR3 length: 16 residues. The CDR3 DNA follows: TGCGCCAGCAGGCCCCCCTCAACAGGGGGTGGCTACGAGCAGTACTTC. As protein: CASRPPSTGGGYEQYF.

This clonotype was seen a handful of times. The genes are TRBV25-1 and TRBJ2-2; the D is unclear. V lost 8 bases to trimming and J lost 2 bases, with 15 bases between them. The CDR3 covers 15 residues. Germline V gene lookup returns CDR1 MGHDK and CDR2 SYGVNS. The CDR3 DNA reads TGTGCCAGCTCCGGATCTACCCCTAACACCGGGGAGCTGTTTTTT. Its translation is CASSGSTPNTGELFF.

This clonotype has a handful of counts. The chain employs TRBV29-1 and TRBJ2-1; D may be TRBD1 (7 bases). V shed 4 bases and J shed 4 bases, with 17 bases lying between them. The germline V gene encodes CDR1 SQVTM and CDR2 ANQGSEA. CDR3 size: 15 residues. The CDR3 nucleotides read TGCAGCGTTGTAGGGGGCGGCGGGGCATACAATGAGCAGTTCTTC. Protein product: CSVVGGGGAYNEQFF.

V gene TRBV10-3 combines with J gene TRBJ1-1; D is ambiguous. Trimming shortened V by 6 bases and J by 2 bases, and 13 bases separated the two germline ends. The CDR3 has 14 amino acids. CDR1 is ENHRY, CDR2 SYGVKD, per germline. This CDR3 is CAIRSPSINTEAFF. The CDR3 nucleotides are TGTGCCATCAGGTCCCCGAGTATAAACACTGAAGCTTTCTTT.

The J gene is TRBJ1-2, the V gene TRBV6-1; D is unresolved. Trimming shortened V by 2 bases and J by 2 bases, and 12 bases separated the two germline ends. There are 15 residues in the CDR3. Germline CDR1 and CDR2: MNHNS and SASEGT. The CDR3 is CASSESARPNYGYTF. In nucleotides, the CDR3 is TGTGCCAGCAGTGAATCGGCCAGACCAAACTATGGCTACACCTTC.

This clonotype appeared a single time. The chain couples TRBV5-1 to TRBJ2-1; D gene unclear. This CDR3 comprises 15 residues. Germline CDR1 and CDR2: SGHRS and YFSETQ. Trimming took 0 bases from V and 2 from J, leaving 9 bases between them. CDR3 in amino acids: CASSLVGLPYNEQFF. CDR3 in DNA: TGCGCCAGCAGCTTGGTAGGTTTACCCTACAATGAGCAGTTCTTC.

The rearrangement joins TRBV6-1 to TRBJ1-1, with a tentative D call TRBD1 (5 bases). This CDR3 is 14 amino acids long. Germline CDR1 reads MNHNS; CDR2 reads SASEGT. V was shortened by 7 bases and J by 4 bases, with 16 bases between the two germline ends. CDR3 sequence (DNA): TGTGCCAGCATTCTACAGGCTTTTGGCACTGAAGCTTTCTTT. Its protein product is CASILQAFGTEAFF.

This clonotype was picked up many times. The chain uses TRBV9 and TRBJ2-3; no firm D call. The CDR3 consists of 13 residues. Germline CDR1 SGDLS, CDR2 YYNGEE. Trimming stripped 1 base from V and 4 bases from J, with 7 bases between. CDR3 residues: CASSVQVADTQYF. The CDR3 region has the DNA TGTGCCAGCAGCGTACAGGTTGCAGATACGCAGTATTTT.

As regards this clonotype: This may arise from a read error, as a much more abundant clone is one base away. The chain links TRBV5-5 to TRBJ1-5; 8 bases map to TRBD1. Germline assignment: CDR1 SGHKS and CDR2 YYEKEE (reference sequence). V shed 4 bases and J 3 bases; nucleotides not matched to a gene: 6. The CDR3 has 15 residues. The CDR3 region has the DNA TGTGCCAGCAGCCGAGGACAGGGAGACAATCAGCCCCAGCATTTT. Its protein is CASSRGQGDNQPQHF.

About this clonotype itself: An end of the junction does not agree with germline; a read error may underlie this. CDR3 DNA: TGCAGTGCTAGAGATCGAGGTCAGCGGGAGGGCCTCTTC. Its translation is CSARDRGQREGLF. The chain employs TRBV20-1 and TRBJ2-4; 10 bases are shared with TRBD2. Germline V lookup: CDR1 DFQATT, CDR2 SNEGSKA (reference sequence). The CDR3 runs 13 residues.

The gene calls are TRBV18 and TRBJ2-7; 9 bases are shared with TRBD1. Unmatched junction bases numbered 3, after V lost 3 bases and J lost 3 bases. CDR3 length equals 14 residues. CDR1 is KGHSH, CDR2 LQKENI, per germline. This CDR3 is CASSPTTGGYEQYF. Here the CDR3 DNA reads TGTGCCAGCTCACCGACGACAGGGGGCTACGAGCAGTACTTC.

CDR3: CASSQRRFTGELFF. CDR3 coding DNA: TGTGCCAGCAGCCAGAGAAGGTTCACCGGGGAGCTGTTTTTT. The chain links TRBV7-9 to TRBJ2-2; D not certain. V was trimmed by 5 bases and J by 4 bases, leaving 11 bases between them. This CDR3 comprises 14 residues. Germline V gene data show CDR1 as SEHNR and CDR2 as FQNEAQ (reference sequence).

The sample holds a few counts of this clonotype. The chain joins TRBV10-3 to TRBJ1-5, with 8 nucleotides matching TRBD1. The V segment lost 2 bases and the J segment 7 bases; nucleotides outside the gene matches: 7. CDR3 size: 15 residues. Germline values: CDR1 ENHRY, CDR2 SYGVKD. The CDR3 here is CAISETGGLGQPQHF. In DNA, the CDR3 is TGTGCCATCAGTGAGACAGGGGGACTAGGACAGCCCCAGCATTTT.

This clonotype has only a few counts. V is TRBV5-1 and J is TRBJ2-2; no definite D call. The CDR3 has 14 residues. Trimming took off 5 bases at V and 1 base at J, with 9 bases between the two ends. Germline V gives CDR1 SGHRS, CDR2 YFSETQ. The DNA for the CDR3 is TGCGCCAGCAGGGCGGCAGTGAACACCGGGGAGCTGTTTTTT. Protein product: CASRAAVNTGELFF.